Listed below are T cell receptor beta chains from one sample, sequenced in a study of T cells after yellow fever vaccination. Each CDR3 protein gets one entry after TCRdb re-called the 5' RACE reads with MiXCR. This sample has 15,000 to 20,000 distinct CDR3 sequences, with around 4% found just once. This sample comprised PBMCs, either bulk or a sorted T-cell subset (CD4+, CD8+, memory, or dextramer-sorted; not recorded which), obtained 15 days after the yellow fever booster vaccination. These receptors came from a man under 40 who received the YFV17D yellow fever vaccine. Both conserved end residues are part of each CDR3. Fields, in order: J gene, V gene, clone size, D gene, CDR3 DNA, CDR3 protein. D genes are given only for firm matches. Expanded clones get a size class; other rows say once, few or many, or leave the size out.

j_call: TRBJ1-1
v_call: TRBV30
clone_size: many
d_call: NA
cdr3_nt: TGTGCCTGGAGTGTTGGACCGGGTTTTGAAGCTTTCTTT
cdr3_aa: CAWSVGPGFEAFF

j_call: TRBJ2-1
v_call: TRBV29-1
clone_size: NA
d_call: NA
cdr3_nt: TGCAGCGTTGACACTACGGGGGACGAGCAGTTCTTC
cdr3_aa: CSVDTTGDEQFF

j_call: TRBJ2-1
v_call: TRBV2
clone_size: many
d_call: TRBD2
cdr3_nt: TGTGCCAGCAGGGGGACTAGCGGGAGCGGTGAGCAGTTCTTC
cdr3_aa: CASRGTSGSGEQFF

j_call: TRBJ2-1
v_call: TRBV3-1
clone_size: NA
d_call: NA
cdr3_nt: TGTGCCTGCTCCCAAATCACAAGACCGGGACCACAGCAGTTCTTC
cdr3_aa: CACSQITRPGPQQFF

j_call: TRBJ2-5
v_call: TRBV9
clone_size: many
d_call: TRBD1
cdr3_nt: TGTGCCAGCAGCGTGCAGGGACAGAACCCCTCATCCCAGTACTTC
cdr3_aa: CASSVQGQNPSSQYF

j_call: TRBJ2-7
v_call: TRBV20-1
clone_size: many
d_call: NA
cdr3_nt: TGCAGTGCTAGAGTAACGGGAAGAGGGTACTACGAGCAGTACTTC
cdr3_aa: CSARVTGRGYYEQYF

j_call: TRBJ2-4
v_call: TRBV27
clone_size: many
d_call: NA
cdr3_nt: TGTGCCAGCAGTCAAATCAACACCAAAAACATTCAGTACTTC
cdr3_aa: CASSQINTKNIQYF

j_call: TRBJ2-3
v_call: TRBV20-1
clone_size: many
d_call: NA
cdr3_nt: TGCAGTGCTCACCGGGGTGACGCTAGCACAGATACGCAGTATTTT
cdr3_aa: CSAHRGDASTDTQYF

j_call: TRBJ2-2
v_call: TRBV20-1
clone_size: many
d_call: TRBD2
cdr3_nt: TGCAGTGCTCGGACTAGCGGGATCACCGGGGAGCTGTTTTTT
cdr3_aa: CSARTSGITGELFF

j_call: TRBJ2-7
v_call: TRBV7-2
clone_size: many
d_call: TRBD1
cdr3_nt: TGTGCCAGCAGCTCGGGACAGGGGGGCAACGAGCAGTACTTC
cdr3_aa: CASSSGQGGNEQYF

j_call: TRBJ1-4
v_call: TRBV27
clone_size: many
d_call: NA
cdr3_nt: TGTGCCAGCATGGGGAATGAAAAACTGTTTTTT
cdr3_aa: CASMGNEKLFF

j_call: TRBJ2-2
v_call: TRBV3-1
clone_size: many
d_call: TRBD2
cdr3_nt: TGTGCCAGCAGGACTAGCGGGAACACCGGGGAGCTGTTTTTT
cdr3_aa: CASRTSGNTGELFF

j_call: TRBJ2-3
v_call: TRBV20-1
clone_size: many
d_call: NA
cdr3_nt: TGCAGTGCTAGAGCCGGGACAAAAGATACGCAGTATTTT
cdr3_aa: CSARAGTKDTQYF

j_call: TRBJ2-7
v_call: TRBV3-1
clone_size: NA
d_call: TRBD1
cdr3_nt: TGTGCCATCTGTTTACGGCTTGGGACAGCTCAGGCCAGCTCCTACGAGCAGTACTTC
cdr3_aa: CAICLRLGTAQASSYEQYF

j_call: TRBJ2-5
v_call: TRBV20-1
clone_size: many
d_call: NA
cdr3_nt: TGCAGTGCTAGACGAGGGCAGCAAAGCGAGACCCAGTACTTC
cdr3_aa: CSARRGQQSETQYF

j_call: TRBJ1-3
v_call: TRBV19
clone_size: many
d_call: NA
cdr3_nt: TGTGCCAGTACTTTATGGGGTGGAAACACCATATATTTT
cdr3_aa: CASTLWGGNTIYF

j_call: TRBJ2-7
v_call: TRBV6-5
clone_size: medium-sized
d_call: TRBD2
cdr3_nt: TGTGCCAGCAGTTACTCTCGACTAGCGGGTTCCTACGAGCAGTACTTC
cdr3_aa: CASSYSRLAGSYEQYF

j_call: TRBJ2-1
v_call: TRBV20-1
clone_size: medium-sized
d_call: NA
cdr3_nt: TGCAGTGCACACAACGCCCGGGACAATCGTGAGCAGTTCTTC
cdr3_aa: CSAHNARDNREQFF

j_call: TRBJ2-1
v_call: TRBV29-1
clone_size: many
d_call: TRBD2
cdr3_nt: TGCAGCGTTGAAGATCGACTAGCAAGGAATGAGCAGTTCTTC
cdr3_aa: CSVEDRLARNEQFF

j_call: TRBJ2-1
v_call: TRBV29-1
clone_size: many
d_call: NA
cdr3_nt: TGCAGCGTCCAGGGGCTTGATACTAGCTCCTACAATGAGCAGTTCTTC
cdr3_aa: CSVQGLDTSSYNEQFF

j_call: TRBJ2-7
v_call: TRBV20-1
clone_size: many
d_call: NA
cdr3_nt: TGCAGTGCTAGAGACGCCTTCTCCTACGAGCAGTACTTC
cdr3_aa: CSARDAFSYEQYF

j_call: TRBJ2-1
v_call: TRBV29-1
clone_size: many
d_call: TRBD1
cdr3_nt: TGCAGCGGAACAGACGCTTCGACAGGGAGTAATGAGCAGTTCTTC
cdr3_aa: CSGTDASTGSNEQFF

j_call: TRBJ2-1
v_call: TRBV28
clone_size: once
d_call: TRBD2
cdr3_nt: TGTGCCAGCAGCCCAGAGGTGGCGGGGGGGCCGTTTAATGAGCAGTTCTTC
cdr3_aa: CASSPEVAGGPFNEQFF

j_call: TRBJ2-1
v_call: TRBV12-3/TRBV12-4
clone_size: many
d_call: TRBD2
cdr3_nt: TGTGCCAGCAGTTTAGCGGCGAGTTTGCGGGAGGGTGAGCAGTTCTTC
cdr3_aa: CASSLAASLREGEQFF

j_call: TRBJ2-1
v_call: TRBV20-1
clone_size: medium-sized
d_call: NA
cdr3_nt: TGCAGTGCTAGCCTGAATGAGCAGTTCTTC
cdr3_aa: CSASLNEQFF

j_call: TRBJ2-1
v_call: TRBV4-2
clone_size: many
d_call: NA
cdr3_nt: TGTGCCAGCAGCCAAGATACCGGGTCTCCTTCGGGAAATGAGCAGTTCTTC
cdr3_aa: CASSQDTGSPSGNEQFF

j_call: TRBJ1-1
v_call: TRBV12-3/TRBV12-4
clone_size: medium-sized
d_call: NA
cdr3_nt: TGTGCCAGCAGTTTAGTAGCCCTTGGAGCTTTCTTT
cdr3_aa: CASSLVALGAFF

j_call: TRBJ1-6
v_call: TRBV6-5
clone_size: many
d_call: NA
cdr3_nt: TGTGCCAGCAGTTACCTGGCTGAAGGATCACCCCTCCACTTT
cdr3_aa: CASSYLAEGSPLHF

j_call: TRBJ2-1
v_call: TRBV7-3
clone_size: many
d_call: TRBD2
cdr3_nt: TGTGCCAGCAGCCTCAGGACTAGCGGGATCGACTTGCCGGGCAATGAGCAGTTCTTC
cdr3_aa: CASSLRTSGIDLPGNEQFF

j_call: TRBJ2-3
v_call: TRBV11-2
clone_size: many
d_call: NA
cdr3_nt: TGTGCCAGCAGCTATCAGGGGTTTAGCACAGATACGCAGTATTTT
cdr3_aa: CASSYQGFSTDTQYF

j_call: TRBJ2-6
v_call: TRBV2
clone_size: once
d_call: TRBD2
cdr3_nt: TGTACCCTCTGTCTCCGACTAGCGGGAGGGGCTGGGGCCAACGTCCTGACTTTC
cdr3_aa: CTLCLRLAGGAGANVLTF

j_call: TRBJ1-5
v_call: TRBV10-1
clone_size: many
d_call: NA
cdr3_nt: TGCGCCAGCAGTGACCGACCCACTGGTGGCAATCAGCCCCAGCATTTT
cdr3_aa: CASSDRPTGGNQPQHF

j_call: TRBJ2-1
v_call: TRBV28
clone_size: many
d_call: TRBD2
cdr3_nt: TGTGCCAGCAGCTATACCGGGACTAGTTTAAGAGATGAGCAGTTCTTC
cdr3_aa: CASSYTGTSLRDEQFF

j_call: TRBJ2-7
v_call: TRBV6-5
clone_size: many
d_call: NA
cdr3_nt: TGTGCCAGCAGTTGGGCAGGGAAGGCCTACGAGCAGTACTTC
cdr3_aa: CASSWAGKAYEQYF

j_call: TRBJ2-5
v_call: TRBV5-1
clone_size: many
d_call: NA
cdr3_nt: TGCGCCAGCAGCTTGCTGGGAACCCAAGAGACCCAGTACTTC
cdr3_aa: CASSLLGTQETQYF

j_call: TRBJ1-5
v_call: TRBV15
clone_size: many
d_call: NA
cdr3_nt: TGTGCCACCAGCAGGGATTACAGGGTAGGTCAGCCCCAGCATTTT
cdr3_aa: CATSRDYRVGQPQHF

j_call: TRBJ2-5
v_call: TRBV11-2
clone_size: many
d_call: TRBD2
cdr3_nt: TGTGCCAGCAGCCCCCCGTCGCTAGCGGGGACGGAGACCCAGTACTTC
cdr3_aa: CASSPPSLAGTETQYF

j_call: TRBJ2-6
v_call: TRBV12-3/TRBV12-4
clone_size: many
d_call: NA
cdr3_nt: TGTGCCAGCAGTTCCTCGGGGGCCAACGTCCTGACTTTC
cdr3_aa: CASSSSGANVLTF

j_call: TRBJ1-1
v_call: TRBV6-5
clone_size: many
d_call: NA
cdr3_nt: TGTGCCAGCAGTCACCTCGGGGGGCTAGAAGCTTTCTTT
cdr3_aa: CASSHLGGLEAFF

j_call: TRBJ2-1
v_call: TRBV19
clone_size: many
d_call: NA
cdr3_nt: TGTGCCAGTAGTCCTGGGACCGAGGTGTATTACAATGAGCAGTTCTTC
cdr3_aa: CASSPGTEVYYNEQFF

j_call: TRBJ2-2
v_call: TRBV5-6
clone_size: many
d_call: NA
cdr3_nt: TGTGCCAGCAGCTCCACCAACGGGGAGCTGTTTTTT
cdr3_aa: CASSSTNGELFF

j_call: TRBJ2-1
v_call: TRBV5-4
clone_size: many
d_call: NA
cdr3_nt: TGTCAGGCGCGAAGTGACAATGAGCAGTTCTTC
cdr3_aa: CQARSDNEQFF

j_call: TRBJ2-5
v_call: TRBV5-5
clone_size: many
d_call: TRBD1
cdr3_nt: TGTGCCAGCAGCCATGGCAGGGGGTTGTTTGAGACCCAGTACTTC
cdr3_aa: CASSHGRGLFETQYF

j_call: TRBJ2-3
v_call: TRBV12-3/TRBV12-4
clone_size: many
d_call: TRBD2
cdr3_nt: TGTGCCAGCAGCGTCCTGGGGGGTGGACTAGCGGGAGGAGAAGATACGCAGTATTTT
cdr3_aa: CASSVLGGGLAGGEDTQYF

j_call: TRBJ2-1
v_call: TRBV14
clone_size: many
d_call: NA
cdr3_nt: TGTGCCAGCAGCGAGATCGGGACACTCTACAATGAGCAGTTCTTC
cdr3_aa: CASSEIGTLYNEQFF

j_call: TRBJ2-3
v_call: TRBV12-3/TRBV12-4
clone_size: many
d_call: TRBD2
cdr3_nt: TGTGCCAGCAGGTCAGCGGGAGGGAGCACAGATACGCAGTGTTTT
cdr3_aa: CASRSAGGSTDTQCF

j_call: TRBJ1-2
v_call: TRBV29-1
clone_size: many
d_call: TRBD1
cdr3_nt: TGCAGCGTTGAAGATTTTCGGGACAGTGCCTTCTATGGCTACACCTTC
cdr3_aa: CSVEDFRDSAFYGYTF

j_call: TRBJ2-5
v_call: TRBV4-2
clone_size: NA
d_call: NA
cdr3_nt: TGTGCCAGCAGCCAGTCCCCCCTGGACAGTCAAGAGACCCAGTACTTC
cdr3_aa: CASSQSPLDSQETQYF

j_call: TRBJ2-1
v_call: TRBV25-1
clone_size: many
d_call: NA
cdr3_nt: TGTGCCAGCAGTGCCCCCGGGACATCATACAATGAGCAGTTCTTC
cdr3_aa: CASSAPGTSYNEQFF

j_call: TRBJ2-5
v_call: TRBV7-9
clone_size: many
d_call: NA
cdr3_nt: TGTGCCAGCAGCTTAGCCGAGACCCAGTACTTC
cdr3_aa: CASSLAETQYF

j_call: TRBJ2-2
v_call: TRBV6-5
clone_size: many
d_call: NA
cdr3_nt: TGTGCCTCCTACGGGGCCCTGAACACCGGGGAGCTGTTTTTT
cdr3_aa: CASYGALNTGELFF

j_call: TRBJ1-1
v_call: TRBV4-3
clone_size: many
d_call: NA
cdr3_nt: TGCGCCAGCAGCCTTAGAGGACAGATGAACACTGAAGCTTTCTTT
cdr3_aa: CASSLRGQMNTEAFF

j_call: TRBJ1-6
v_call: TRBV15
clone_size: many
d_call: TRBD1
cdr3_nt: TGTGCCACCAGGCCAAGGGACAGCAATTCACCCCTCCACTTT
cdr3_aa: CATRPRDSNSPLHF

j_call: TRBJ2-1
v_call: TRBV6-5
clone_size: many
d_call: TRBD1
cdr3_nt: TGTGCCAGCAGCTCGGGACAGGGGGCCTACAATGAGCAGTTCTTC
cdr3_aa: CASSSGQGAYNEQFF

j_call: TRBJ2-3
v_call: TRBV20-1
clone_size: few
d_call: TRBD2
cdr3_nt: TGCAGTGCTACCAAGCGGGAGGGCCCAGATACGCAGTATTTT
cdr3_aa: CSATKREGPDTQYF

j_call: TRBJ2-2
v_call: TRBV5-4
clone_size: many
d_call: NA
cdr3_nt: TGTGCCAGCACTCGAAACGGGGAGCTGTTTTTT
cdr3_aa: CASTRNGELFF

j_call: TRBJ2-5
v_call: TRBV3-1
clone_size: many
d_call: NA
cdr3_nt: TGTGCCAGCAGCCAGGAGGGGCGGACCCAGTACTTC
cdr3_aa: CASSQEGRTQYF